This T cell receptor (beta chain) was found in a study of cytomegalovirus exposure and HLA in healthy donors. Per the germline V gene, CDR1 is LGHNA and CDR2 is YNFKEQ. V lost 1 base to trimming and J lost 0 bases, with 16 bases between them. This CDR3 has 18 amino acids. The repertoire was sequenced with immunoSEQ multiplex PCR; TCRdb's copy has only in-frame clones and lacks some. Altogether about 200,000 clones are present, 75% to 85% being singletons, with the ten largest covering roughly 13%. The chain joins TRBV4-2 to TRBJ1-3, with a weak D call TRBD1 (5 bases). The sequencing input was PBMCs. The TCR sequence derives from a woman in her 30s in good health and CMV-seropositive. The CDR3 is CASSQVGAVDLSGNTIYF. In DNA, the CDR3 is TGTGCCAGCAGCCAAGTAGGGGCAGTGGACCTCTCTGGAAACACCATATATTTT.